This T cell receptor (beta chain) was sequenced during a study of monozygotic twins with inflammatory bowel disease. TCRdb processed the 5' RACE reads again and assigns one entry to each CDR3 protein, with no DNA. This sample's table reports some 83,000 distinct CDR3 sequences. CDR3 size: 13 residues. Germline values: CDR1 MDHEN, CDR2 SYDVKM. The chain has TRBV28 and TRBJ1-4; lacking DNA, the TRBD1 call made by TCRdb goes unchecked. The source is a human donor with ulcerative colitis or Crohn's disease, or a healthy co-twin of an affected twin (not recorded which). The sequencing sample was made of blood. Here the CDR3 reads CASSLQGSEKLFF.